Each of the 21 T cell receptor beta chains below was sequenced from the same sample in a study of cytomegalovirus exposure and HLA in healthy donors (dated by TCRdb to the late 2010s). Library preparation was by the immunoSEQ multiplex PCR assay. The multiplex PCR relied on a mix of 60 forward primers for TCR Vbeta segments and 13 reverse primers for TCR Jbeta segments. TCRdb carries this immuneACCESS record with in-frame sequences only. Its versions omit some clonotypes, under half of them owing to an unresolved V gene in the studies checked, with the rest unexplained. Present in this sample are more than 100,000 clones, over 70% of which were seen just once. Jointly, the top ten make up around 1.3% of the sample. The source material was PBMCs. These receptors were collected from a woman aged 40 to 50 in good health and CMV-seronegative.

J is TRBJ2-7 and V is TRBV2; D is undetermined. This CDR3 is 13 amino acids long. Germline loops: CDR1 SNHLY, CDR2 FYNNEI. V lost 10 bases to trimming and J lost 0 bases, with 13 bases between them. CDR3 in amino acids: CANTGGTSYEQYF. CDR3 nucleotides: TGTGCCAACACTGGCGGCACCTCCTACGAGCAGTACTTC.

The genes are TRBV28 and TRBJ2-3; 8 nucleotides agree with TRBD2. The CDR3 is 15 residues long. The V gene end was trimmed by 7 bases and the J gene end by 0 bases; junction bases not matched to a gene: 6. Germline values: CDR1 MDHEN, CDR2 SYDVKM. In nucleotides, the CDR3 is TGTGCCAGCACGGGGGGCGGGGGGAGCACAGATACGCAGTATTTT. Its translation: CASTGGGGSTDTQYF.

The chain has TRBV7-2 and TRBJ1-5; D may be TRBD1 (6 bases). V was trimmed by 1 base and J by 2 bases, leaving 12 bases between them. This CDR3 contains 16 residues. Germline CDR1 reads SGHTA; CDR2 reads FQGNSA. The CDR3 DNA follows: TGTGCCAGCAGCTTAGTCGCGGGGGGCCGCAATCAGCCCCAGCATTTT. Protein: CASSLVAGGRNQPQHF.

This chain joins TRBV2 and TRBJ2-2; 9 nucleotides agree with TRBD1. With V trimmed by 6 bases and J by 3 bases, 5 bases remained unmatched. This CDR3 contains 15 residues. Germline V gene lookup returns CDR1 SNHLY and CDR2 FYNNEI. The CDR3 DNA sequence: TGTGCCAGCAGGGAAAGGGACAGGGACACCGGGGAGCTGTTTTTT. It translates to CASRERDRDTGELFF.

The CDR3 here is CASSVPAGSSNYGYTF. The CDR3 bases are TGCGCCAGCAGCGTCCCGGCGGGCAGTTCTAACTATGGCTACACCTTC. The chain employs TRBV4-1 and TRBJ1-2; D ambiguous. Deletions cut 5 bases from V and 0 bases from J, with 16 bases between. The CDR3 sequence is 16 residues long. Germline V lookup: CDR1 MGHRA, CDR2 YSYEKL.

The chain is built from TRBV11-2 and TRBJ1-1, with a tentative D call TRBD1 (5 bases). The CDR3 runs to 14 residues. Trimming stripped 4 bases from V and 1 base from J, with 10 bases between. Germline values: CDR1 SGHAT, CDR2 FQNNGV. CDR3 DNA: TGTGCCAGCAGCTGGGGGAGGGGGAACACTGAAGCTTTCTTT. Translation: CASSWGRGNTEAFF.

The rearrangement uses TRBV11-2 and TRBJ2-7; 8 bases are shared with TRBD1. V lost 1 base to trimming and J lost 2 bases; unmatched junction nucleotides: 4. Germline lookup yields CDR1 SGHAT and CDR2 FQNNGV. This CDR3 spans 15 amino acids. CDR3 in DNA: TGTGCCAGCAGCTTAGCGGGACAGGTCGCCTACGAGCAGTACTTC. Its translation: CASSLAGQVAYEQYF. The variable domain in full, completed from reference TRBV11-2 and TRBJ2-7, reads EAGVAQSPRYKIIEKRQSVAFWCNPISGHATLYWYQQILGQGPKLLIQFQNNGVVDDSQLPKDRFSAERLKGVDSTLKIQPAKLEDSAVYLCASSLAGQVAYEQYFGPGTRLTVT.

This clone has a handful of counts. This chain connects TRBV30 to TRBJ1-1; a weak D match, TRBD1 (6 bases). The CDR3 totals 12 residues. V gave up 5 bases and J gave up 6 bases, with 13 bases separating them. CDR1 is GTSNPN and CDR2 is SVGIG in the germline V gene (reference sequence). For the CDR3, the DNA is TGTGCCTGGGGGGAGGGGGGGCCTGAAGCTTTCTTT. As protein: CAWGEGGPEAFF.

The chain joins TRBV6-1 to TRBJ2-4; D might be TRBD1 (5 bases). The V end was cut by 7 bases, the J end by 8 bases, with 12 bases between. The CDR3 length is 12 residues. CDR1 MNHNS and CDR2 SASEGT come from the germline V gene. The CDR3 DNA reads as TGTGCCAGCAAGCCGGACAAGGACATTCAGTACTTC. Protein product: CASKPDKDIQYF.

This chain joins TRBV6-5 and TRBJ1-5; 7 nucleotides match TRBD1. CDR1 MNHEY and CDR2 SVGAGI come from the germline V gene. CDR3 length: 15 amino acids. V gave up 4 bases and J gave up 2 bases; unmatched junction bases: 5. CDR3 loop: CASSLSGGGNQPQHF. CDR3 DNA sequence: TGTGCCAGCAGTTTGTCAGGGGGAGGCAATCAGCCCCAGCATTTT.

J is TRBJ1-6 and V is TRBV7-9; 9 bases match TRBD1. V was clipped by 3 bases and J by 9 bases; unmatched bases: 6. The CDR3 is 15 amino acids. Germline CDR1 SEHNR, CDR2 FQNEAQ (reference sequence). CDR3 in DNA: TGTGCCAGCAGCTTTCTGGGACAGGGCAGTTCACCCCTCCACTTT. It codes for CASSFLGQGSSPLHF.

The CDR3 bases are TGTGCCATCAGACAGGATCTCTCCACCGCTAACTATGGCTACACCTTC. This encodes CAIRQDLSTANYGYTF. V usage is TRBV10-3 and J usage is TRBJ1-2; a possible D gene is TRBD1 (5 bases). V gave up 6 bases and J gave up 0 bases, with 17 bases separating them. Germline V gene sequence: CDR1 ENHRY, CDR2 SYGVKD. The CDR3 runs to 16 residues.

The chain's CDR3 is CASSPLGGSTDTQYF. CDR3 nucleotides: TGTGCCAGCTCACCTCTGGGGGGGAGCACAGATACGCAGTATTTT. This rearrangement joins TRBV18 to TRBJ2-3; 7 bases fit TRBD2. Germline V gene sequence: CDR1 KGHSH, CDR2 LQKENI. The length of the CDR3 is 15 residues. V shed 3 bases and J 0 bases; nucleotides not matched to a gene: 3.

The CDR3 nucleotides are TGTGCCAGCAGGAGACAGGGGAACTATGGCTACACCTTC. Translating gives CASRRQGNYGYTF. The chain carries TRBV14 and TRBJ1-2; 8 bases are a match to TRBD1. Germline V CDR1 and CDR2: SGHDN, FVKESK. J was trimmed by 2 bases and V by 6 bases; bases with no gene match: 2. This CDR3 has 13 residues. The full variable domain, in which reference TRBV14 and TRBJ1-2 provide the parts outside the CDR3, is EAGVTQFPSHSVIEKGQTVTLRCDPISGHDNLYWYRRVMGKEIKFLLHFVKESKQDESGMPNNRFLAERTGGTYSTLKVQPAELEDSGVYFCASRRQGNYGYTFGSGTRLTVV.

CDR3 amino acids: CASSLYRDTYEQYF. CDR3 in DNA: TGTGCCAGCAGCTTATACAGGGATACCTACGAGCAGTACTTC. The chain links TRBV7-9 to TRBJ2-7; D perhaps matches TRBD1 (6 bases). V gave up 2 bases and J gave up 2 bases, with 10 bases separating them. This CDR3 has 14 residues. CDR1 is SEHNR, CDR2 FQNEAQ, per germline (reference sequence).

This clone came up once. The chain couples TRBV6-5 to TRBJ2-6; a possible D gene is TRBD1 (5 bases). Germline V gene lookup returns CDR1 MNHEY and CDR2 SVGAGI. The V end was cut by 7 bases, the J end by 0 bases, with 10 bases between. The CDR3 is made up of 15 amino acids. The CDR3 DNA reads TGTGCCAGCACCACAGGCAGCTCTGGGGCCAACGTCCTGACTTTC. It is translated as CASTTGSSGANVLTF.

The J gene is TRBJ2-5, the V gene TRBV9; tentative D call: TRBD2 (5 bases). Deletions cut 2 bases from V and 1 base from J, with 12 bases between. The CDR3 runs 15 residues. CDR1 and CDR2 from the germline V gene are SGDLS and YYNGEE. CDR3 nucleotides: TGTGCCAGCAGCGTTCAGGTGGGGAGCCAAGAGACCCAGTACTTC. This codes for CASSVQVGSQETQYF.

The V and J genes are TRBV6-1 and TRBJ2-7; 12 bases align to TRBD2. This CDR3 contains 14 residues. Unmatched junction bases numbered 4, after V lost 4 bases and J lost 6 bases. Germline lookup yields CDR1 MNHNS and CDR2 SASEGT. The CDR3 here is CASSAGTSGSEQYF. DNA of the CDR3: TGTGCCAGCAGTGCCGGGACTAGCGGGTCCGAGCAGTACTTC.

The CDR3 sequence: CASSPYDRQETQYF. The CDR3 bases are TGTGCCAGCTCACCGTATGACAGGCAAGAGACCCAGTACTTC. This sequence joins TRBV18 and TRBJ2-5, with D perhaps TRBD1 (6 bases). The ends were cut back, 3 bases at V and 2 bases at J, with 10 bases in the middle. Germline CDR1 and CDR2: KGHSH and LQKENI. This CDR3 is 14 amino acids long.

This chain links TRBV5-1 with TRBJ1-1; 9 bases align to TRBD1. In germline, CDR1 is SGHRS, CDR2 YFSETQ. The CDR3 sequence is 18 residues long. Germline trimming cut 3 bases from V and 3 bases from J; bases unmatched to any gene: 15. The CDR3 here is CASSSHRDRAKSDTEAFF. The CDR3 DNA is TGCGCCAGCAGCTCACACCGGGACAGGGCGAAGTCGGACACTGAAGCTTTCTTT.

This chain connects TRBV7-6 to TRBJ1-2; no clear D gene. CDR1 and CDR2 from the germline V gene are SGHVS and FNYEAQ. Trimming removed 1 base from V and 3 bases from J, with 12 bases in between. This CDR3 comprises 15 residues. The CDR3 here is CASSLEARADYGYTF. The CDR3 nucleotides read TGTGCCAGCAGCTTAGAGGCTCGAGCGGACTATGGCTACACCTTC.